Each of the 14 T cell receptor beta chains below was sequenced from the same sample in a study of monozygotic twins with inflammatory bowel disease. TCRdb re-called the 5' RACE reads; one entry per CDR3 protein, DNA not given. The sample holds under 200,000 distinct CDR3 sequences. Sequencing input: blood. These receptors were collected from a human donor with ulcerative colitis or Crohn's disease, or a healthy co-twin of an affected twin (not recorded which).

The J gene is TRBJ2-5, the V gene TRBV10-3; TCRdb returns TRBD1, unconfirmable since there is no DNA. This CDR3 contains 13 residues. Per the germline V gene, CDR1 is ENHRY and CDR2 is SYGVKD. The CDR3 loop reads CAISEGGQETQYF.

The chain has TRBV25-1 and TRBJ2-3; TCRdb indicates TRBD1, and absent DNA this call remains unverified. The CDR3 is 14 amino acids. Germline CDR1 reads MGHDK; CDR2 reads SYGVNS. This CDR3 reads CASSDAGAKYTQYF.

The rearrangement links TRBV7-2 to TRBJ1-6. Germline V gene data show CDR1 as SGHTA and CDR2 as FQGNSA. This CDR3 is 15 amino acids long. The CDR3 spells CASSLEGQGGSPLHF.

This chain connects TRBV5-4 to TRBJ2-1; TCRdb lists TRBD2, though no DNA is available to test this call. The CDR3 is made up of 17 amino acids. Germline CDR1 and CDR2: SGHNT and YYREEE (reference sequence). CDR3 in amino acids: CASSLDPMSGSGHEQFF. The whole variable domain, remainder taken from reference TRBV5-4 and TRBJ2-1, is ETGVTQSPTHLIKTRGQQVTLRCSSQSGHNTVSWYQQALGQGPQFIFQYYREEENGRGNFPPRFSGLQFPNYSSELNVNALELDDSALYLCASSLDPMSGSGHEQFFGPGTRLTVL.

J is TRBJ2-2 and V is TRBV9. Germline V lookup: CDR1 SGDLS, CDR2 YYNGEE. The CDR3 consists of 13 residues. The CDR3 spells CASSPAYTGELFF.

J is TRBJ2-7 and V is TRBV6-2 or TRBV6-3; lacking DNA, the TRBD2 call made by TCRdb goes unchecked. Per the germline V gene, CDR1 is MNHEY and CDR2 is SVGEGT. This CDR3 has 14 amino acids. The CDR3 protein is CASSNPGRPYEQYF.

The rearrangement uses TRBV28 and TRBJ1-2. Germline values: CDR1 MDHEN, CDR2 SYDVKM. CDR3 length: 14 amino acids. CDR3 amino acids: CASSLNAGIYGYTF.

The chain is built from TRBV3-1 and TRBJ2-1; TCRdb picks TRBD2, but there is no DNA to check that call. The CDR3 is 15 amino acids. Germline V gives CDR1 LGHDT, CDR2 YNNKEL (reference sequence). The CDR3 sequence: CASSQVASGSDEQFF.

V and J are TRBV7-2 and TRBJ2-2; TCRdb gives TRBD2 as the D gene, but with no DNA this cannot be confirmed. The CDR3 is made up of 17 amino acids. CDR1 is SGHTA and CDR2 is FQGNSA in the germline V gene. CDR3 protein: CASSFSRTSGVTGELFF. The variable domain in full, completed from reference TRBV7-2 and TRBJ2-2, reads GAGVSQSPSNKVTEKGKDVELRCDPISGHTALYWYRQSLGQGLEFLIYFQGNSAPDKSGLPSDRFSAERTGGSVSTLTIQRTQQEDSAVYLCASSFSRTSGVTGELFFGEGSRLTVL.

J is TRBJ2-7 and V is TRBV19. Germline V lookup: CDR1 LNHDA, CDR2 SQIVND (reference sequence). CDR3 length: 14 residues. Here the CDR3 reads CASSMLDTSYEQYF. Supplemented by reference TRBV19 and TRBJ2-7, the full variable domain reads DGGITQSPKYLFRKEGQNVTLSCEQNLNHDAMYWYRQDPGQGLRLIYYSQIVNDFQKGDIAEGYSVSREKKESFPLTVTSAQKNPTAFYLCASSMLDTSYEQYFGPGTRLTVT.

CDR3: CASSFTGGWSNQPQHF. This sequence joins TRBV5-6 and TRBJ1-5; the TCRdb call, TRBD1, lacks DNA for checking. The germline gives CDR1 SGHDT, CDR2 YYEEEE. This CDR3 contains 16 residues.

The chain uses TRBV7-2 and TRBJ1-1. The CDR3 runs to 15 residues. CDR1 SGHTA and CDR2 FQGNSA come from the germline V gene. The CDR3 loop is CASPRGAGGSTEAFF.

This chain links TRBV5-1 with TRBJ1-3; TCRdb outputs TRBD1, but without DNA this stays unchecked. Germline V gene lookup returns CDR1 SGHRS and CDR2 YFSETQ. The length of the CDR3 is 14 residues. CDR3 protein: CASSIRQGSNTIYF.

This chain joins TRBV20-1 and TRBJ1-5; TCRdb lists TRBD1, though no DNA is available to test this call. Germline CDR1 reads DFQATT; CDR2 reads SNEGSKA (reference sequence). This CDR3 comprises 14 residues. The CDR3 loop reads CSARGGQGDQPQHF.